One and the same sample provided the 27 T cell receptor beta chains below, sequenced in a study of T cells expressing NK-cell markers. After re-calling the 5' RACE reads, TCRdb lists one entry per CDR3 protein, DNA absent. The table counts 300,000 to 500,000 distinct CDR3 sequences; over 8.5% lies in the top ten. Specimen: blood T cells: a sorted CD56 or NKG2C T cell subset, CD4+ or CD8+ T cells, or bulk PBMC T cells (not recorded which). The receptors originated from a woman aged 50 to 65 in good health.

The chain has TRBV21-1 and TRBJ2-5; the D gene TCRdb calls, TRBD2, cannot be checked with no DNA. TRBV21-1 is tagged as a pseudogene. The CDR3 loop spans 11 amino acids. The CDR3 here is CASSLGRRANF.

The chain couples TRBV28 to TRBJ2-1; there is no DNA to check the TCRdb D call of TRBD2. This CDR3 contains 16 residues. The germline gives CDR1 MDHEN, CDR2 SYDVKM. This CDR3 reads CASSSQGLAGVNEQFF.

The chain joins TRBV5-5 to TRBJ2-5; TCRdb indicates TRBD2, and absent DNA this call remains unverified. The CDR3 has 16 amino acids. Germline V gives CDR1 SGHKS, CDR2 YYEKEE (reference sequence). CDR3 loop: CASSFTLFSGTETQYF.

The chain combines TRBV6-5 with TRBJ1-1. The CDR3 sequence is 11 residues long. From germline, CDR1 is MNHEY and CDR2 SVGAGI. This CDR3 reads CASSDRFYAFF.

V is TRBV11-2 and J is TRBJ2-5; TCRdb outputs TRBD1, but without DNA this stays unchecked. CDR3 length equals 15 residues. Germline values: CDR1 SGHAT, CDR2 FQNNGV. The CDR3: CASSWGPRRGETQYF.

This CDR3 is CASSLSNTEAFF. The chain joins TRBV12-3 or TRBV12-4 to TRBJ1-1. This CDR3 comprises 12 residues.

The gene calls are TRBV5-1 and TRBJ2-5; with no DNA, the TCRdb D assignment of TRBD1 cannot be verified. This CDR3 contains 14 residues. The germline CDR1 and CDR2 sequences are SGHRS and YFSETQ. CDR3 in amino acids: CASSTRQTQETQYF.

The chain uses TRBV6-1 and TRBJ2-3; TCRdb outputs TRBD1, but without DNA this stays unchecked. This CDR3 comprises 14 residues. Germline CDR1 MNHNS, CDR2 SASEGT. CDR3 region: CASIFRVGTDTQYF.

The chain couples TRBV20-1 to TRBJ2-5; with no DNA, the TCRdb D assignment of TRBD1 cannot be verified. Germline values: CDR1 DFQATT, CDR2 SNEGSKA (reference sequence). This CDR3 spans 11 amino acids. The CDR3 loop reads CSVQAGATQYF.

The rearrangement joins TRBV6-2 or TRBV6-3 to TRBJ2-7; with no DNA, the TCRdb D assignment of TRBD2 cannot be verified. This CDR3 has 13 amino acids. The V gene's germline CDR1 is MNHEY and CDR2 SVGEGT. This CDR3 is CASSRAGGDEQYF.

The chain is built from TRBV19 and TRBJ2-7; checking the TCRdb D call of TRBD2 is not possible without DNA. This CDR3 comprises 17 residues. The germline V gene has CDR1 LNHDA and CDR2 SQIVND (reference sequence). The CDR3 sequence: CASSTARGRAVSYEQYF.

The chain joins TRBV30 to TRBJ1-3; TCRdb designates TRBD1, a call that cannot be tested without DNA. The CDR3 loop spans 17 amino acids. The germline V gene encodes CDR1 GTSNPN and CDR2 SVGIG (reference sequence). The CDR3 region is CAWSQIRDRDSGNTIYF.

This chain connects TRBV15 to TRBJ2-4; no DNA is available, so the TRBD1 call from TCRdb remains unchecked. This CDR3 is 17 amino acids long. Per germline, CDR1 LNHNV and CDR2 YYDKDF (reference sequence). The CDR3 protein is CATSRFTGRIAKNIQYF.

The chain has TRBV5-1 and TRBJ2-3. Germline CDR1 is SGHRS and CDR2 is YFSETQ. CDR3 size: 14 residues. The CDR3 is CASSVSGWGDTQYF.

The J gene is TRBJ1-4, the V gene TRBV12-3 or TRBV12-4; the TCRdb D gene call, TRBD1, has no DNA to confirm it. The CDR3 runs to 15 residues. This CDR3 reads CASSPGTTTNEKLFF.

The genes are TRBV4-1 and TRBJ2-1; the TCRdb D gene call, TRBD2, has no DNA to confirm it. Germline CDR1 reads MGHRA; CDR2 reads YSYEKL. The CDR3 covers 15 residues. The CDR3 here is CASSQPTSGRSEQFF.

The chain uses TRBV24-1 and TRBJ2-1. The CDR3 contains 15 residues. The germline V gene encodes CDR1 KGHDR and CDR2 SFDVKD. The CDR3 spells CATSATETTYNEQFF.

The rearrangement uses TRBV10-1 and TRBJ2-3; without DNA, the TCRdb call of TRBD2 cannot be checked. The CDR3 spans 13 residues. Germline V gene sequence: CDR1 WNHNN, CDR2 SYGVQD (reference sequence). CDR3 in amino acids: CASTGGRTDTQYF.

V is TRBV11-3 and J is TRBJ2-7; TCRdb indicates TRBD2, and absent DNA this call remains unverified. Germline lookup yields CDR1 SGHNT and CDR2 YENEEA. The CDR3 spans 14 residues. CDR3 protein: CASSLAGVTYEQYF.

The chain combines TRBV29-1 with TRBJ2-3. This CDR3 has 11 amino acids. Per germline, CDR1 SQVTM and CDR2 ANQGSEA. The CDR3 loop is CSVIRVDTQYF.

The rearrangement joins TRBV27 to TRBJ2-1; TCRdb reports TRBD2, a call that lacks DNA to check it against. The CDR3 loop spans 14 amino acids. Germline V gene sequence: CDR1 MNHEY, CDR2 SMNVEV (reference sequence). The CDR3 spells CASSSLARGNEQFF.

V gene TRBV29-1 combines with J gene TRBJ1-2. From germline, CDR1 is SQVTM and CDR2 ANQGSEA. CDR3 length: 14 residues. The CDR3 here is CSVGGEPSNYGYTF.

The chain employs TRBV10-3 and TRBJ2-5; TCRdb reports TRBD1, a call that lacks DNA to check it against. Germline V gene sequence: CDR1 ENHRY, CDR2 SYGVKD. The CDR3 is 14 residues long. Here the CDR3 reads CAIGGHLAQETQYF.

CDR3 loop: CAISSTEGLEETQYF. The J gene is TRBJ2-5, the V gene TRBV10-3; the TRBD2 assignment by TCRdb is unverifiable without DNA. Germline CDR1 and CDR2: ENHRY and SYGVKD. The CDR3 is 15 amino acids.

The V gene is TRBV5-1, the J gene TRBJ2-4; TCRdb gives TRBD1 as the D gene, but with no DNA this cannot be confirmed. The CDR3 is made up of 14 amino acids. The germline gives CDR1 SGHRS, CDR2 YFSETQ. CDR3 loop: CASSPGHAENIQYF.

The chain couples TRBV30 to TRBJ2-1; TCRdb returns TRBD2, unconfirmable since there is no DNA. The CDR3 has 15 amino acids. The V gene's germline CDR1 is GTSNPN and CDR2 SVGIG (reference sequence). The CDR3 protein is CAWSPGTSGYNEQFF.

This chain connects TRBV15 to TRBJ2-1; TCRdb calls TRBD2, which cannot be checked without DNA. This CDR3 has 15 amino acids. In germline, CDR1 is LNHNV, CDR2 YYDKDF (reference sequence). The CDR3 here is CATSSGLAGAREQFF.